Below are 25 T cell receptor beta chains sequenced from a single sample in a study of control samples from healthy donors and cancer patients. The data were produced by immunoSEQ multiplex PCR, yet TCRdb's version contains in-frame clones alone and is incomplete. The sample yields about 40,000 clones, roughly nine tenths seen once. The sequencing sample was made of blood. The receptor source for this set is a woman aged 45-60 years in good health.

This chain uses TRBV10-3 with TRBJ1-2, with TRBD1 as a possible D gene (5 bases). The V end was cut by 5 bases, the J end by 1 base, with 8 bases between. This CDR3 has 13 residues. The germline gives CDR1 ENHRY, CDR2 SYGVKD. CDR3 nucleotide sequence: TGTGCCATCAGTCTAGACAGTAACTATGGCTACACCTTC. Its protein is CAISLDSNYGYTF.

This chain connects TRBV7-9 to TRBJ2-2, with TRBD2 as a possible D gene (6 bases). Trimming took 2 bases from V and 4 from J, leaving 11 bases between them. The CDR3 extends over 15 amino acids. From germline, CDR1 is SEHNR and CDR2 FQNEAQ (reference sequence). In DNA, the CDR3 is TGTGCCAGCAGCTTAACCGGGGAGGCCACCGGGGAGCTGTTTTTT. Its translation is CASSLTGEATGELFF.

The gene calls are TRBV27 and TRBJ1-2, with TRBD1 as a possible D gene (5 bases). Germline V gene lookup returns CDR1 MNHEY and CDR2 SMNVEV (reference sequence). V gave up 4 bases and J gave up 4 bases, with 13 bases separating them. The length of the CDR3 is 14 residues. In DNA, the CDR3 is TGTGCCAGCAGTTCCCTTAGGGGTGGCTATGGCTACACCTTC. It codes for CASSSLRGGYGYTF.

The chain recombines TRBV4-3 with TRBJ1-4, with TRBD1 matching 9 bases. Germline trimming cut 1 base from V and 4 bases from J; bases unmatched to any gene: 4. From germline, CDR1 is LGHNA and CDR2 YSLEER. This CDR3 has 16 amino acids. In DNA, the CDR3 is TGCGCCAGCAGCCAAGGAGGGACAGGGATTAATGAAAAACTGTTTTTT. Protein: CASSQGGTGINEKLFF.

In its sample, this clone was seen once. The chain couples TRBV7-6 to TRBJ1-1, with unresolved D. V shed 5 bases and J shed 1 base, with 11 bases lying between them. This CDR3 is 14 amino acids long. Germline CDR1 reads SGHVS; CDR2 reads FNYEAQ. DNA of the CDR3: TGTGCCAGCAGCCCATTCGGGCAGAACACTGAAGCTTTCTTT. It translates to CASSPFGQNTEAFF.

This chain joins TRBV18 and TRBJ2-5; the match to TRBD1 covers 8 bases. Per the germline V gene, CDR1 is KGHSH and CDR2 is LQKENI. V was clipped by 2 bases and J by 2 bases; unmatched bases: 10. The length of the CDR3 is 17 residues. The CDR3: CASSPLLGTGEQETQYF. The CDR3 DNA reads TGTGCCAGCTCACCATTGCTCGGGACAGGTGAACAAGAGACCCAGTACTTC.

The chain links TRBV6-6 to TRBJ1-4, with D maybe TRBD1 (5 bases). Germline loops: CDR1 MNHNY, CDR2 SVGAGI (reference sequence). The CDR3 loop spans 15 amino acids. Trimming shortened V by 2 bases and J by 6 bases, and 13 bases separated the two germline ends. CDR3 residues: CASSYSEGQHEKLFF. In DNA form, the CDR3 reads TGTGCCAGCAGTTACAGCGAGGGGCAGCATGAAAAACTGTTTTTT.

J is TRBJ2-1 and V is TRBV27; 11 positions match TRBD2. With V trimmed by 2 bases and J by 7 bases, 7 bases remained unmatched. Looked up from germline, CDR1 is MNHEY and CDR2 is SMNVEV (reference sequence). The CDR3 has 16 amino acids. The CDR3 DNA is TGTGCCAGCAGTTTAGTAGCGGGGGGGCCTCGGAATGAGCAGTTCTTC. Protein: CASSLVAGGPRNEQFF.

The chain employs TRBV19 and TRBJ1-4; D ambiguous. Germline-derived CDR1 and CDR2 are LNHDA and SQIVND (reference sequence). Trimming pared 3 bases from V and 4 bases from J, leaving 3 bases between. The CDR3 loop spans 12 amino acids. CDR3 region: CASSIGNEKLFF. The DNA for the CDR3 is TGTGCCAGTAGTATTGGTAATGAAAAACTGTTTTTT.

Remarks on this clone: A read error may produce the germline difference seen at one junction end. This CDR3 reads CASSLAPGENLFF. CDR3 nucleotides: TGCGCCAGCAGCTTGGCCCCTGGGGAAAACCTGTTTTTT. The chain joins TRBV5-1 to TRBJ1-4; D is ambiguous. The CDR3 is 13 residues long. Germline V gives CDR1 SGHRS, CDR2 YFSETQ.

This sequence joins TRBV7-9 and TRBJ1-5; D possibly corresponds to TRBD1 (6 bases). From germline, CDR1 is SEHNR and CDR2 FQNEAQ (reference sequence). Trimming cost V 5 bases and J 0 bases, with 14 bases left between them. This CDR3 contains 16 residues. CDR3 nucleotides: TGTGCCAGCAGCCCAGGACAGAGTTATAGCAATCAGCCCCAGCATTTT. Translating gives CASSPGQSYSNQPQHF.

J is TRBJ2-7 and V is TRBV21-1; TRBD1 was called by the table and not checked on the DNA. TRBV21-1 is classified as a pseudogene. The CDR3 spans 15 residues. The CDR3 DNA reads as TGTGCCAGCAGCAATCACAGGGGGCCCTTATACGAGCAGTACTTC. It specifies CASSNHRGPLYEQYF.

CDR3 coding DNA: TGTGCCAGCAGTGGCCTCGGGGGACAGGGGTCCTACGAGCAGTACTTC. It is translated as CASSGLGGQGSYEQYF. This rearrangement joins TRBV2 to TRBJ2-7, with TRBD1 matching 10 bases. In germline, CDR1 is SNHLY, CDR2 FYNNEI. There are 16 residues in the CDR3. The ends lost 4 bases at V and 1 base at J; junction bases unmatched: 7.

This sequence joins TRBV18 and TRBJ2-5; no reliable D call. V was cut by 6 bases and J by 5 bases, with 10 bases left in between. Germline CDR1 and CDR2: KGHSH and LQKENI. This CDR3 is 12 amino acids long. The CDR3 DNA reads as TGTGCCAGCTCCCGTTTTGGGGAGACCCAGTACTTC. Its protein product is CASSRFGETQYF. The full variable domain, in which reference TRBV18 and TRBJ2-5 provide the parts outside the CDR3, is NAGVMQNPRHLVRRRGQEARLRCSPMKGHSHVYWYRQLPEEGLKFMVYLQKENIIDESGMPKERFSAEFPKEGPSILRIQQVVRGDSAAYFCASSRFGETQYFGPGTRLLVL.

The CDR3 sequence: CASSFRDRYNQPQHF. The DNA for the CDR3 is TGTGCCAGCAGCTTCCGGGACCGCTACAATCAGCCCCAGCATTTT. This sequence joins TRBV7-8 and TRBJ1-5; tentatively, D is TRBD1 (5 bases). V was pared by 3 bases and J by 3 bases, with 12 bases between. The CDR3 has 15 amino acids. Germline CDR1 SGHVS, CDR2 FQNEAQ.

This chain connects TRBV7-2 to TRBJ2-7; 9 bases align to TRBD1. Trimming at V came to 6 bases and at J to 6 bases, leaving 6 bases not matched to a gene. The germline V gene encodes CDR1 SGHTA and CDR2 FQGNSA. The CDR3 loop spans 13 amino acids. The CDR3, as DNA: TGTGCCAGCAGGGACAGGGGTGAACTCGAGCAGTACTTC. It codes for CASRDRGELEQYF. Based on the CDR3 plus reference TRBV7-2 and TRBJ2-7, the full variable domain is GAGVSQSPSNKVTEKGKDVELRCDPISGHTALYWYRQSLGQGLEFLIYFQGNSAPDKSGLPSDRFSAERTGGSVSTLTIQRTQQEDSAVYLCASRDRGELEQYFGPGTRLTVT.

CDR3 sequence (DNA): TGTGCCAGCAGCTTAAGGGGGGAGGAAGATGAGCAGTTCTTC. It is translated as CASSLRGEEDEQFF. V gene TRBV7-3 combines with J gene TRBJ2-1; D possibly corresponds to TRBD2 (6 bases). The germline V gene encodes CDR1 SGHTA and CDR2 FQGTGA. The CDR3 consists of 14 residues. Between the trimmed V and J ends, which lost 1 base and 8 bases, there was a span of 12 bases.

J is TRBJ1-2 and V is TRBV19, with unresolved D. Trimming cost V 5 bases and J 3 bases, with 13 bases left between them. There are 14 residues in the CDR3. Germline V CDR1 and CDR2: LNHDA, SQIVND (reference sequence). This CDR3 reads CASSPDLTDYGYTF. CDR3 sequence (DNA): TGTGCCAGTAGTCCTGACCTGACTGACTATGGCTACACCTTC.

The rearrangement joins TRBV3-1 (or the pseudogene TRBV3-2) to TRBJ1-2; the D gene is possibly TRBD1 (6 bases). Looked up from germline, CDR1 is LGHDT and CDR2 is YNNKEL (reference sequence). The CDR3 has 20 residues. V dropped 0 bases and J dropped 5 bases, with 28 bases sitting between them. DNA for the CDR3: TGTGCCAGCAGCCAAGATGGACTCCGTCCCTCGGACAGCCATGCTTATGGCTACACCTTC. Its protein product is CASSQDGLRPSDSHAYGYTF.

The chain joins TRBV18 to TRBJ1-5; 7 bases are a match to TRBD1. Trimming cost V 4 bases and J 4 bases; bases outside gene matches: 4. Germline values: CDR1 KGHSH, CDR2 LQKENI. The CDR3 sequence is 14 residues long. This CDR3 reads CASSLTGRNQPQHF. CDR3 nucleotide sequence: TGTGCCAGCTCACTGACAGGGCGGAATCAGCCCCAGCATTTT.

The chain uses TRBV3-1 (or the pseudogene TRBV3-2) and TRBJ1-4, with D unclear. The CDR3 runs 15 residues. V was shortened by 4 bases and J by 5 bases, with 14 bases between the two germline ends. The V gene's germline CDR1 is LGHDT and CDR2 YNNKEL (reference sequence). CDR3 protein: CASSPDGRPNEKLFF. CDR3 in DNA: TGTGCCAGCAGCCCAGACGGGAGACCAAATGAAAAACTGTTTTTT.

V and J are TRBV12-3 or TRBV12-4 and TRBJ1-4, with D possibly being TRBD1 (6 bases). The germline V and J ends were trimmed by 6 bases and 7 bases, with 9 bases remaining between them. The CDR3 length is 12 residues. The CDR3 spells CASRGGAEKLFF. As DNA, the CDR3 is TGTGCCAGCAGAGGGGGGGCTGAAAAACTGTTTTTT.

The chain uses TRBV6-2 or TRBV6-3 and TRBJ1-4; no firm D call. CDR1 is MNHEY and CDR2 is SVGEGT in the germline V gene. Trimming pared 4 bases from V and 10 bases from J, leaving 10 bases between. This CDR3 is 12 amino acids long. The CDR3 protein is CASSLGTRKLFF. The CDR3 DNA follows: TGTGCCAGCAGTTTGGGAACTAGAAAACTGTTTTTT.

The genes are TRBV27 and TRBJ1-5; no definite D call. Trimming removed 2 bases at V and 4 bases at J, with 6 bases between. Germline loops: CDR1 MNHEY, CDR2 SMNVEV (reference sequence). This CDR3 region has 13 residues. The DNA of the CDR3 is TGTGCCAGCAGTTTACAGGTTAATCAGCCCCAGCATTTT. This sequence encodes CASSLQVNQPQHF.

The V and J genes are TRBV5-6 and TRBJ2-3, with a tentative D call TRBD2 (5 bases). V lost 6 bases to trimming and J lost 3 bases, with 11 bases between them. Germline values: CDR1 SGHDT, CDR2 YYEEEE. The CDR3 has 13 residues. Here the CDR3 reads CASIQSGTDTQYF. In DNA, the CDR3 is TGTGCCAGCATACAGAGCGGTACAGATACGCAGTATTTT.